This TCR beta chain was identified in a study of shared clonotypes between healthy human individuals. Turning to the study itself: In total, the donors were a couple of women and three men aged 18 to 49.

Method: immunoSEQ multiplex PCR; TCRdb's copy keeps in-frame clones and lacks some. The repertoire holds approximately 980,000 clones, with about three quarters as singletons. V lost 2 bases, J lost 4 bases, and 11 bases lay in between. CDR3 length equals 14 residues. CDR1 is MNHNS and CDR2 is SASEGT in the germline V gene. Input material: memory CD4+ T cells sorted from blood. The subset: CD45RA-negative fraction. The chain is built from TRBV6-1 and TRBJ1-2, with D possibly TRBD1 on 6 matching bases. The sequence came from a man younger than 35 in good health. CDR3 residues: CASSEPDRSYGYTF. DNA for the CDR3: TGTGCCAGCAGTGAACCCGACAGGAGCTATGGCTACACCTTC.